This entry features one T cell receptor beta chain sequence. Treatment described: roughly 20 received Ad26.COV2.S at low or high dose, single or two shots; several received placebo; per-sample allocation not given. Day 63 following the first vaccine or placebo injection was when the samples were taken. These data come from a study of Ad26.COV2.S vaccination and SARS-CoV-2 variants. Study background: It was the COV1001 Ad26.COV2.S trial arm that included the donor.

Clones were sequenced by immunoSEQ multiplex PCR, and TCRdb holds only the in-frame ones, with some missing. The sample holds 500,000 or so clones, roughly nine tenths seen once. Trimming removed 0 bases at V and 8 bases at J, with 12 bases between. The CDR3 loop spans 14 amino acids. CDR1 is MNHNY, CDR2 SVGAGI, per germline (reference sequence). This clonotype was sampled from a person aged 18-65 years who received the Ad26.COV2.S COVID-19 vaccine or a placebo. The sequencing here drew on peripheral blood, taken in a trial of Ad26.COV2.S vaccine versus placebo. The chain carries TRBV6-6 and TRBJ2-3; no clear D gene. The CDR3 here is CASSYSEVAPTQYF. The CDR3 nucleotides read TGTGCCAGCAGTTACTCTGAGGTAGCCCCTACGCAGTATTTT.